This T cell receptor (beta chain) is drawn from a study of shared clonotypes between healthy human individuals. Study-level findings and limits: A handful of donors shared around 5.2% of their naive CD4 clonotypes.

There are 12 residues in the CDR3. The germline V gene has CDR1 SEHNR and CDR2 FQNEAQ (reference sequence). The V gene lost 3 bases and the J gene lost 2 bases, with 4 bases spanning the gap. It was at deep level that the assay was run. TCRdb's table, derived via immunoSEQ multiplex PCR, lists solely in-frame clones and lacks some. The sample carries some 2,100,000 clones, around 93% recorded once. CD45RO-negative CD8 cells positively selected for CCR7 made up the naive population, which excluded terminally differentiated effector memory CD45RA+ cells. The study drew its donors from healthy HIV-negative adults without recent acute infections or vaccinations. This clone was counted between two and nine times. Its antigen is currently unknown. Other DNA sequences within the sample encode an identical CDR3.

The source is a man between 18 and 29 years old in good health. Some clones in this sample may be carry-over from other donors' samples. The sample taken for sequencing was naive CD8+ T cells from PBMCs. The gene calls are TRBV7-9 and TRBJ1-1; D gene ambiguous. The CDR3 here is CASSLTNTEAFF. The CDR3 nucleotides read TGTGCCAGCAGCTTGACAAACACTGAAGCTTTCTTT.